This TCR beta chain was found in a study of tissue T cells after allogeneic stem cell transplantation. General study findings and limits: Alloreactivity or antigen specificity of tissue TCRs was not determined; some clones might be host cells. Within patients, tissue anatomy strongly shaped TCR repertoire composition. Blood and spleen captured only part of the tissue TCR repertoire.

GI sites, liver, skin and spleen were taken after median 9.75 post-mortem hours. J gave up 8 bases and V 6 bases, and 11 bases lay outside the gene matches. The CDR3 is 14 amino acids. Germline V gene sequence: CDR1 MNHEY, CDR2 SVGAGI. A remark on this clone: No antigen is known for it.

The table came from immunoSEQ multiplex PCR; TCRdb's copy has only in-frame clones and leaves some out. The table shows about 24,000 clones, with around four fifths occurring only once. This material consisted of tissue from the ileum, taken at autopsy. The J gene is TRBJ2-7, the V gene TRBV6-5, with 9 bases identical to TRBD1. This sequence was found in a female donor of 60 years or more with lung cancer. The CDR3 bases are TGTGCCAGCAGGCACCGGGACAGGGTGGTGAAGCAGTACTTC. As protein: CASRHRDRVVKQYF.